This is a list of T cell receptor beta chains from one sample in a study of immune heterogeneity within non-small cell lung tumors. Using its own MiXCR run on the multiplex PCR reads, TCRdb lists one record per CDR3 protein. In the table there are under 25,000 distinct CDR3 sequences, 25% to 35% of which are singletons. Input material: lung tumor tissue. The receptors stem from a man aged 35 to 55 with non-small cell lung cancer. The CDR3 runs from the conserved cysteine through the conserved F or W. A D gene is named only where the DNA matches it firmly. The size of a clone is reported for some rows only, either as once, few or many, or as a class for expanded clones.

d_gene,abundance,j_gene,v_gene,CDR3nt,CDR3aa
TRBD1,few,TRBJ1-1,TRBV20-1,TGCAGTGCTCAATGGACAGGGAAAGCTTTCTTT,CSAQWTGKAFF
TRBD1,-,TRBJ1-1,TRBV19,TGTGCCAGTAGGACGGACAGGAAAGACACTGAAGCTTTCTTT,CASRTDRKDTEAFF
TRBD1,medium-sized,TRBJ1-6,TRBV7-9,TGTGCCAGCAGCGCTACCGGGACAGGGACCTCACCCCTCCACTTT,CASSATGTGTSPLHF
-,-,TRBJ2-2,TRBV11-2,TGTGCCATCAGCTTAGAGCCGAACACCGGGGAGCTGTTTTTT,CAISLEPNTGELFF
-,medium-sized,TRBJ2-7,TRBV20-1,TGCAGTGCTATAGGGAGAAGCTACGAGCAGTACTTC,CSAIGRSYEQYF
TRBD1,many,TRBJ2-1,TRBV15,TGTGCCACCAGCAAGGACAGGAACTACAATGAGCAGTTCTTC,CATSKDRNYNEQFF
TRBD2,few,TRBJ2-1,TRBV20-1,TGCAGCCCCAAAACCGGGACTAGCGGATACAATGAGCAGTTCTTC,CSPKTGTSGYNEQFF
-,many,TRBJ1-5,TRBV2,TGTGCCAGCAGTGGGGGCGGCACGGGCGGCCAGCCCCAGCATTTT,CASSGGGTGGQPQHF
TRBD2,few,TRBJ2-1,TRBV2,TGTGCCAGCAAGAAGACGAGGCGGGGGATGTACAATGAGCAGTTCTTC,CASKKTRRGMYNEQFF
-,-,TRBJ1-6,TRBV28,TGTGCCAGCAGCCCCACACAAGGGACAAGTTATAATTCAGCCCTCCACTTT,CASSPTQGTSYNSALHF